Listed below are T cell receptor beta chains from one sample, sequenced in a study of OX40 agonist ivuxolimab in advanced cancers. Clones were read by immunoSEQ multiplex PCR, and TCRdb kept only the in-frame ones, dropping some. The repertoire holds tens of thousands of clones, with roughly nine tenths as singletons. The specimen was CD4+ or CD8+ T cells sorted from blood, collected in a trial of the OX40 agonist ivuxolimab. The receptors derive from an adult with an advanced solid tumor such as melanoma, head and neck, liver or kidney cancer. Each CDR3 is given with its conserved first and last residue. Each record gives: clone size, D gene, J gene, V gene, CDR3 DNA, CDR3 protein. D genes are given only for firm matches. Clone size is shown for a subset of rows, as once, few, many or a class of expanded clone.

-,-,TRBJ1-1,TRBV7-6,TGTGCCAGCAGCTCACATGAGAGGGGCACTGAAGCTTTCTTT,CASSSHERGTEAFF
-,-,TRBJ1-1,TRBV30,TGTGCCTGGTTGGGGGTAGGGTTTCGCACTGAAGCTTTCTTT,CAWLGVGFRTEAFF
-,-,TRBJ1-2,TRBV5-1,TGCGCCAGCAGCTTGAACAGCCTAGGGTATGGCTACACCTTC,CASSLNSLGYGYTF
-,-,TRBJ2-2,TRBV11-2,TGTGCCAGCAGCTTAGCCACCGGGGGCCTTGTCAAGGCCGGGGAGCTGTTTTTT,CASSLATGGLVKAGELFF
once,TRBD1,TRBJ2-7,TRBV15,TGTGCCACCAGCAGGGGTTGGACAGGGATTAGGTCGGTGAACTTC,CATSRGWTGIRSVNF
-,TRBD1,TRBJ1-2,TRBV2,TGTGCCAGCAGTACGGACAGGGCTAGCCCCTATGGCTACACCTTC,CASSTDRASPYGYTF
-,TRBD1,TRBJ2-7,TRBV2,TGTGCCAGCAGGACCGGGACAGGGACCTACGAGCAGTACTTC,CASRTGTGTYEQYF
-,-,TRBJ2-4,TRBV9,TGTGCCAGCAGCGCCTCAGTAAACGACATTCAGTACTTC,CASSASVNDIQYF
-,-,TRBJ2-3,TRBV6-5,TGTGCCACCAGGGGCCCTCTCCCCACAGATACGCAGTATTTT,CATRGPLPTDTQYF
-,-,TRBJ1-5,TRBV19,TGTGCCAGTAGTATAAGGACTGGGAATCAGCCCCAGCATTTT,CASSIRTGNQPQHF
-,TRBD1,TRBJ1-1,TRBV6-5,TGTGCCAGCAGTCTCAGGGGGGGGGCCATAACCGAAGCTTTCTTT,CASSLRGGAITEAFF